This T cell receptor beta chain was identified during a study of OX40 agonist ivuxolimab in advanced cancers. Study-wide background: Ivuxolimab, an antibody that agonizes OX40 (CD134), was administered to the patients. A partial response was reached by three patients: one with hepatocellular carcinoma and two with cutaneous melanoma.

This clone was observed a few times. Its specificity is unknown. Broader study findings: Within 6 weeks, CD4+ and CD8+ blood T cells expanded clonally at 0.1 to 3.0 mg/kg. The study found that CD8+ T cells averaged more expanded clones than CD4+.

The assay was immunoSEQ multiplex PCR, and TCRdb's table has in-frame clones only and misses some. The sample lists some 83,000 clones, about 93% seen once, with roughly 6.7% in the top ten. The sequences come from CD4+ or CD8+ T cells sorted from blood, collected in a trial of the OX40 agonist ivuxolimab. This clonotype was sampled from an adult with an advanced solid tumor such as melanoma, head and neck, liver or kidney cancer.

For the CDR3, the DNA is TGTGCCAGCGAGAACGACAGGATCTACGAGCAGTACTTC. This gives the protein CASENDRIYEQYF. This rearrangement joins TRBV6-6 to TRBJ2-7; TRBD1 is a possible D gene (6 bases). Germline lookup yields CDR1 MNHNY and CDR2 SVGAGI (reference sequence). The CDR3 is 13 amino acids. The ends were cut back, 8 bases at V and 3 bases at J, with 14 bases in the middle.